A selection of T cell receptor beta chains follows, all from one sample in a study of vaccination effects on CD4 cells after COVID-19. Their target antigens are unknown. Sequencing was performed with immunoSEQ multiplex PCR; in TCRdb, only in-frame clones are kept and a portion is missing. The sample carries 84,000 or so clones, about three quarters recorded once. The input for sequencing was CD4+ T cells from PBMCs cultured with HCoV-OC43 spike peptides, taken after COVID-19 vaccination. The source of these receptors is a human donor who received a COVID-19 vaccine. CDR3s include the opening cysteine and the closing phenylalanine or tryptophan. The order of the fields is CDR3 DNA, CDR3 protein, V gene, D gene, J gene, clone size, CDR3 length. The D gene is left open where the match is weak. The size field is filled for only some rows; it gives once, few, many or a size class.

CDR3 DNA: TGTGCCAGTAGTTGGGACGGTGACAATCAGCCCCAGCATTTT
CDR3 protein: CASSWDGDNQPQHF
V gene: TRBV19
D gene: .
J gene: TRBJ1-5
clone size: once
CDR3 length: 14

CDR3 DNA: TGTGCCAGCTCATCCCTCAGGAGAGATACGCAGTATTTT
CDR3 protein: CASSSLRRDTQYF
V gene: TRBV18
D gene: .
J gene: TRBJ2-3
clone size: few
CDR3 length: 13

CDR3 DNA: TGCGCCAGCAGCCAAGACCGACAGGTGGGCTATGGCTACACCTTC
CDR3 protein: CASSQDRQVGYGYTF
V gene: TRBV4-3
D gene: .
J gene: TRBJ1-2
clone size: .
CDR3 length: 15

CDR3 DNA: TGCGCCAGCAGCTTGGTCCCAGGGATCAATCAGCCCCAGCATTTT
CDR3 protein: CASSLVPGINQPQHF
V gene: TRBV5-1
D gene: .
J gene: TRBJ1-5
clone size: .
CDR3 length: 15

CDR3 DNA: TGTGCCAGCAGTGGACAGGGACCGAGCTCTGGGGCCAACGTCCTGACTTTC
CDR3 protein: CASSGQGPSSGANVLTF
V gene: TRBV5-4
D gene: TRBD1
J gene: TRBJ2-6
clone size: .
CDR3 length: 17

CDR3 DNA: TGCGCCAGCAGTCACATCCTGGGACAGGGGGAGGGGAACACTGAAGCTTTCTTT
CDR3 protein: CASSHILGQGEGNTEAFF
V gene: TRBV5-1
D gene: TRBD1
J gene: TRBJ1-1
clone size: once
CDR3 length: 18

CDR3 DNA: TGTGCCAGCAGTTTCAGGGGGCGGGGCTATGGCTACACCTTC
CDR3 protein: CASSFRGRGYGYTF
V gene: TRBV27
D gene: TRBD1
J gene: TRBJ1-2
clone size: .
CDR3 length: 14

CDR3 DNA: TGTGCCAGCTCACCACTTCTAGCGATGAACACCGGGGAGCTGTTTTTT
CDR3 protein: CASSPLLAMNTGELFF
V gene: TRBV18
D gene: .
J gene: TRBJ2-2
clone size: .
CDR3 length: 16

CDR3 DNA: TGTGCCACCCACGGACAGGGAGATAACGCTTTCTTT
CDR3 protein: CATHGQGDNAFF
V gene: TRBV10-3
D gene: TRBD1
J gene: TRBJ1-1
clone size: .
CDR3 length: 12

CDR3 DNA: TGTGCCAGCAGAGAGTCCGGGTCTCTCTCTGGAAACACCATATATTTT
CDR3 protein: CASRESGSLSGNTIYF
V gene: TRBV11-3
D gene: .
J gene: TRBJ1-3
clone size: few
CDR3 length: 16

CDR3 DNA: TGTGCCAGCTCACCACGGCAGATTAGCAATCAGCCCCAGCATTTT
CDR3 protein: CASSPRQISNQPQHF
V gene: TRBV18
D gene: .
J gene: TRBJ1-5
clone size: .
CDR3 length: 15

CDR3 DNA: TGTGCCAGCCGTACTAGCACAGATACGCAGTATTTT
CDR3 protein: CASRTSTDTQYF
V gene: TRBV6-5
D gene: .
J gene: TRBJ2-3
clone size: .
CDR3 length: 12

CDR3 DNA: TGCAGCGTTGCCGACAGCCCGGGGAGGGGTCAGCCCCAGCATTTT
CDR3 protein: CSVADSPGRGQPQHF
V gene: TRBV29-1
D gene: .
J gene: TRBJ1-5
clone size: .
CDR3 length: 15

CDR3 DNA: TGTGCCAGCAGCAGGCAGCGGAAAGAGACCCAGTACTTC
CDR3 protein: CASSRQRKETQYF
V gene: TRBV6-5
D gene: .
J gene: TRBJ2-5
clone size: .
CDR3 length: 13